This is a list of T cell receptor beta chains from one sample in a study of blood T cell repertoires in COVID-19. The data were produced by immunoSEQ multiplex PCR, yet TCRdb's version contains in-frame clones alone and is incomplete. Of some 260,000 clones listed, about nine tenths are singletons. Input material: peripheral blood. These receptors were obtained from a woman aged 25-40 years with COVID-19, enrolled during active disease. Both conserved end residues are part of each CDR3. The order of the fields is V gene, clone size, D gene, J gene, CDR3 DNA, CDR3 protein. A D gene is named only where the DNA matches it firmly. Not all rows give a size; the values are once, few, many and, for expanded clones, a class.

v_call: TRBV5-1; clone_size: -; d_call: -; j_call: TRBJ1-5; cdr3_nt: TGCGCCAGCAGCTCCGGAGACGGGAATAGCAATCAGCCCCAGCATTTT; cdr3_aa: CASSSGDGNSNQPQHF
v_call: TRBV19; clone_size: -; d_call: -; j_call: TRBJ1-6; cdr3_nt: TGTGCCAGTAGTCCCCAGGCCTCCTATAATTCACCCCTCCACTTT; cdr3_aa: CASSPQASYNSPLHF
v_call: TRBV4-3; clone_size: -; d_call: TRBD1; j_call: TRBJ1-2; cdr3_nt: TGCGCCAGCAGCCGCAGACAGGGGGCTTACGGCTACACCTTC; cdr3_aa: CASSRRQGAYGYTF
v_call: TRBV2; clone_size: -; d_call: TRBD1; j_call: TRBJ1-5; cdr3_nt: TGTGCCAGCAGCCCCCAAAACAGGGGTTTGAATCAGCCCCAGCATTTT; cdr3_aa: CASSPQNRGLNQPQHF
v_call: TRBV27; clone_size: once; d_call: TRBD2; j_call: TRBJ2-7; cdr3_nt: TGTGCCAGCAGAAGACTAGCGGGGGGGTCCTCCTACGAGCAGTACTTC; cdr3_aa: CASRRLAGGSSYEQYF
v_call: TRBV28; clone_size: -; d_call: -; j_call: TRBJ1-6; cdr3_nt: TGTGCCAGCAAGTTTCGAGACAGGCTACTCCTCCACTTT; cdr3_aa: CASKFRDRLLLHF
v_call: TRBV5-4; clone_size: -; d_call: -; j_call: TRBJ2-5; cdr3_nt: TGTGCCAGCAGCTTGGCCGCAGGGCGCAACCAGGAGACCCAGTACTTC; cdr3_aa: CASSLAAGRNQETQYF
v_call: TRBV6-4; clone_size: -; d_call: TRBD2; j_call: TRBJ2-1; cdr3_nt: TGTGCCAGCAGTGACTCTAGCGGGCTTTCCTACAATGAGCAGTTCTTC; cdr3_aa: CASSDSSGLSYNEQFF
v_call: TRBV18; clone_size: -; d_call: TRBD2; j_call: TRBJ2-2; cdr3_nt: TGTGCCAGCTCACCCGGGTCGGCGGGAGTGTCCGGGGAGCTGTTTTTT; cdr3_aa: CASSPGSAGVSGELFF
v_call: TRBV19; clone_size: once; d_call: -; j_call: TRBJ2-1; cdr3_nt: TGTGCCAGTAGTATCCGACACGGTCACAATGAGCAGTTCTTC; cdr3_aa: CASSIRHGHNEQFF
v_call: TRBV7-9; clone_size: -; d_call: TRBD2; j_call: TRBJ2-7; cdr3_nt: TGTGCCAGCAGCCGACTAGCGGGAGGAGAGGACGAGCAGTACTTC; cdr3_aa: CASSRLAGGEDEQYF
v_call: TRBV14; clone_size: -; d_call: -; j_call: TRBJ1-3; cdr3_nt: TGTGCCAGCAGCCAAGTGCTGTCCAGCTCTGGAAACACCATATATTTT; cdr3_aa: CASSQVLSSSGNTIYF
v_call: TRBV2; clone_size: -; d_call: -; j_call: TRBJ1-5; cdr3_nt: TGTGCCAGCACCGGGAATCCCAATCAGCCCCAGCATTTT; cdr3_aa: CASTGNPNQPQHF
v_call: TRBV6-5; clone_size: -; d_call: TRBD1; j_call: TRBJ1-1; cdr3_nt: TGTGCCAGCAGTTACTCGGGGACAGCTGCTGAAGCTTTCTTT; cdr3_aa: CASSYSGTAAEAFF
v_call: TRBV13; clone_size: once; d_call: TRBD2; j_call: TRBJ2-5; cdr3_nt: TGTGCCAGCAGCTCTCAGCGGGAGATTTGGGTAAGAGAGACCCAGTACTTC; cdr3_aa: CASSSQREIWVRETQYF
v_call: TRBV6-5; clone_size: -; d_call: -; j_call: TRBJ1-4; cdr3_nt: TGTGCCAGCAGTTTACAGATTAATGAAAAACTGTTTTTT; cdr3_aa: CASSLQINEKLFF
v_call: TRBV19; clone_size: -; d_call: TRBD2; j_call: TRBJ2-1; cdr3_nt: TGTGCCAGTAGCGAAGATAGCGGGACCAATGAGCAGTTCTTC; cdr3_aa: CASSEDSGTNEQFF
v_call: TRBV6-5; clone_size: few; d_call: -; j_call: TRBJ2-7; cdr3_nt: TGTGCCAGCAGTTATGCCAGGAGGGGCGAGCAGTACTTC; cdr3_aa: CASSYARRGEQYF
v_call: TRBV28; clone_size: -; d_call: -; j_call: TRBJ1-1; cdr3_nt: TGTGCCAGCACCCCGGGGGGGGGCTTGAACACTGAAGCTTTCTTT; cdr3_aa: CASTPGGGLNTEAFF
v_call: TRBV7-8; clone_size: -; d_call: TRBD1; j_call: TRBJ1-4; cdr3_nt: TGTGCCAGCAGCTTTACAGGGGGAAATGAAAAACTGTTTTTT; cdr3_aa: CASSFTGGNEKLFF
v_call: TRBV4-3; clone_size: -; d_call: -; j_call: TRBJ2-2; cdr3_nt: TGCGCCAGCAGCCAAGAGGCCGCGAACACCGGGGAGCTGTTTTTT; cdr3_aa: CASSQEAANTGELFF
v_call: TRBV4-3; clone_size: -; d_call: -; j_call: TRBJ1-4; cdr3_nt: TGCGCCAGCAGCCAAGTTCGCCTTAGGGGCGAAAAACTGTTTTTT; cdr3_aa: CASSQVRLRGEKLFF
v_call: TRBV30; clone_size: -; d_call: -; j_call: TRBJ1-5; cdr3_nt: TGTGCCTGGAGTGGGGGAGAGTATCTGAGCAATCAGCCCCAGCATTTT; cdr3_aa: CAWSGGEYLSNQPQHF
v_call: TRBV19; clone_size: -; d_call: -; j_call: TRBJ2-3; cdr3_nt: TGTGCCAGTAGTGCCTCGTGGCAGGGCACAGATACGCAGTATTTT; cdr3_aa: CASSASWQGTDTQYF
v_call: TRBV4-3; clone_size: -; d_call: -; j_call: TRBJ2-2; cdr3_nt: TGCGCCAGCAGCCAAGGATGGGACTTAGAACTCGGGGAGCTGTTTTTT; cdr3_aa: CASSQGWDLELGELFF
v_call: TRBV7-9; clone_size: -; d_call: -; j_call: TRBJ1-1; cdr3_nt: TGTGCCAGCAGCCCTAAGCGGCGCTTGAACACTGAAGCTTTCTTT; cdr3_aa: CASSPKRRLNTEAFF
v_call: TRBV6-2/TRBV6-3; clone_size: -; d_call: -; j_call: TRBJ2-6; cdr3_nt: TGTGCCAGCAGTTACCCTGCCGGAGGGATCGGGGCCAACGTCCTGACTTTC; cdr3_aa: CASSYPAGGIGANVLTF
v_call: TRBV7-8; clone_size: -; d_call: -; j_call: TRBJ1-3; cdr3_nt: TGTGCCAGCAGCTTAGTTCTTTGGGGCAGAGCCGGAAACACCATATATTTT; cdr3_aa: CASSLVLWGRAGNTIYF
v_call: TRBV5-4; clone_size: -; d_call: TRBD2; j_call: TRBJ2-4; cdr3_nt: TGTGCCAGCAGCGCTCGGGGGGGATTAAAAAACATTCAGTACTTC; cdr3_aa: CASSARGGLKNIQYF
v_call: TRBV10-1; clone_size: -; d_call: TRBD1; j_call: TRBJ1-4; cdr3_nt: TGCGCCAGCAGTGCCGGGACAGGGATGAATGAAAAACTGTTTTTT; cdr3_aa: CASSAGTGMNEKLFF
v_call: TRBV7-6; clone_size: -; d_call: -; j_call: TRBJ1-3; cdr3_nt: TGTGCCAGCAGCTTAGATCCCTCGAGCTCTGGAAACACCATATATTTT; cdr3_aa: CASSLDPSSSGNTIYF
v_call: TRBV7-9; clone_size: -; d_call: -; j_call: TRBJ2-7; cdr3_nt: TGTGCCAGCAGCTTAGGAGCAGCGAACTACGAGCAGTACTTC; cdr3_aa: CASSLGAANYEQYF
v_call: TRBV18; clone_size: -; d_call: -; j_call: TRBJ2-5; cdr3_nt: TGTGCCAGCTCACCTCAGGGGTACCAAGAGACCCAGTACTTC; cdr3_aa: CASSPQGYQETQYF
v_call: TRBV4-1; clone_size: -; d_call: TRBD1; j_call: TRBJ2-1; cdr3_nt: TGCGCCAGCAGCCCCACACAGGACAGGGGGCTAAACAATGAGCAGTTCTTC; cdr3_aa: CASSPTQDRGLNNEQFF
v_call: TRBV9; clone_size: -; d_call: TRBD1; j_call: TRBJ1-4; cdr3_nt: TGTGCCAGCAGCGTAGCAACAGGGGGGGAAAAACTGTTTTTT; cdr3_aa: CASSVATGGEKLFF
v_call: TRBV28; clone_size: -; d_call: TRBD1; j_call: TRBJ2-7; cdr3_nt: TGTGCCAGCAGTTTGGACAGGATAGAAGAGCAGTACTTC; cdr3_aa: CASSLDRIEEQYF
v_call: TRBV30; clone_size: -; d_call: -; j_call: TRBJ1-4; cdr3_nt: TGTGCCTGGAGTGTGGGGGGTAGAAATGAAAAACTGTTTTTT; cdr3_aa: CAWSVGGRNEKLFF
v_call: TRBV5-6; clone_size: -; d_call: -; j_call: TRBJ1-2; cdr3_nt: TGTGCCAGCAGCTATTACGACAGGAACTATGGCTACACCTTC; cdr3_aa: CASSYYDRNYGYTF
v_call: TRBV2; clone_size: few; d_call: TRBD1; j_call: TRBJ1-2; cdr3_nt: TGTGCCAGCAGGCCAGGGGGATCTAACTATGGCTACACCTTC; cdr3_aa: CASRPGGSNYGYTF
v_call: TRBV12-3/TRBV12-4; clone_size: -; d_call: TRBD1; j_call: TRBJ2-7; cdr3_nt: TGTGCCAGCAGCCAGACAGGGAGCGAGCAGTACTTC; cdr3_aa: CASSQTGSEQYF
v_call: TRBV25-1; clone_size: -; d_call: -; j_call: TRBJ2-1; cdr3_nt: TGTGCCAGCAGTGGGTTGACTAAAGATAAGTTCTTC; cdr3_aa: CASSGLTKDKFF
v_call: TRBV28; clone_size: -; d_call: TRBD1; j_call: TRBJ2-2; cdr3_nt: TGTGCCAGCAGCCGGGACAGGCTATCGAACACCGGGGAGCTGTTTTTT; cdr3_aa: CASSRDRLSNTGELFF